This T cell receptor beta chain was sequenced for a study of blood T cell repertoires in COVID-19 (TCRdb year 2020). Broadly, across the study: Samples from collaborators originated in the United States, Italy and Spain and spanned both the acute and convalescent phases of COVID-19. The samples were drawn from two sources: the first 160 participants of the ongoing ImmuneRACE study, and 1,200 or so subjects contributed by 6 global collaborators. The material from the prospective study consisted of cDNA or gDNA derived from T cells, B-cell-depleted T cells, or PBMCs. HLA class I and class II types, where available, came from metadata supplied by the sample provider rather than from assay-based typing. A freely available public database, intended as a resource for researchers studying the immune response to SARS-CoV-2, is where the repertoires were released. The dataset comprised deeply sampled blood TCRbeta repertoires from subjects exposed to, actively infected with, or recovered from COVID-19. Sample metadata almost always included a de-identified subject ID, COVID-19 status, age in years and sex.

TCRbeta CDR3 regions were amplified from genomic DNA by means of the immunoSEQ Assay, a bias-controlled multiplex PCR. As for how the authors treated the data: The number of nucleated cells in each sample was estimated from the amplification of reference gene primers within the assay. To quantify the absolute abundance of each unique TCRbeta CDR3 rearrangement, sequence reads were collapsed and filtered. For each sample, productive Simpson clonality was calculated as the square root of Simpson's diversity index across productive rearrangements. This is the immuneACCESS table as TCRdb keeps it, with only in-frame sequences that have V and J called. A part of the clones is gone; compared with another copy, unresolved V genes explain less than half, and the rest is unexplained. V and J calls plus clone size are reproduced from that table; the DNA served to infer D and trimming. The sample data list 170,000 or so clones, and more than 75% of these were observed just once. The top ten clonotypes cover 7% to 8% of the sample.

Comments on this clone: Its antigen is unknown. No base qualities exist here, and no much larger clone lies one base off it.

Enrolling through a virtual design, the prospective study's participants ranged in age from roughly 18 to 90 years and lived across 24 United States geographic areas. In the prospective study, participants were assigned to cohorts based on the clinical history participants reported in a screening survey and a study questionnaire. Recovered participants in ImmuneRACE Cohort 3 were defined as having two consecutive negative NP/OP PCR tests, clearance from a healthcare professional, or resolution of symptoms. In the prospective study, mobile phlebotomists collected whole blood, serum and a nasopharyngeal or oropharyngeal swab from each participant. Over an approximately 2-month period, participants in the prospective study had the option of providing additional blood draws and questionnaires. Blood samples from the prospective study were shipped frozen or at room temperature prior to DNA extraction.

Broad study findings and their caveats: How much clinical and demographic metadata was included differed by source and by participant, and the metadata was provided uncurated.

Based on the germline V gene, the CDR1 and CDR2 sequences are KGHSH and LQKENI. From its cysteine to its phenylalanine, the CDR3 spans 17 amino acids. Only the CDR3 portion is preserved as DNA: 51 bases, with reading frame beginning at the first base. Deletion took 1 base off V and 5 bases off J, with a span of 17 bases between the germline ends. The rearranged chain carries TRBV18 and TRBJ1-4; TRBD1 could be the D gene, as 6 bases match. This sequence originates from a woman in her forties or fifties who had recovered from COVID-19. The source material was PBMCs or T cells enriched from blood (not recorded which). CDR3 protein: CASSPQGTRTANEKLFF. The DNA reads as follows: TGTGCCAGCTCACCACAGGGGACACGGACCGCCAATGAAAAACTGTTTTTT.